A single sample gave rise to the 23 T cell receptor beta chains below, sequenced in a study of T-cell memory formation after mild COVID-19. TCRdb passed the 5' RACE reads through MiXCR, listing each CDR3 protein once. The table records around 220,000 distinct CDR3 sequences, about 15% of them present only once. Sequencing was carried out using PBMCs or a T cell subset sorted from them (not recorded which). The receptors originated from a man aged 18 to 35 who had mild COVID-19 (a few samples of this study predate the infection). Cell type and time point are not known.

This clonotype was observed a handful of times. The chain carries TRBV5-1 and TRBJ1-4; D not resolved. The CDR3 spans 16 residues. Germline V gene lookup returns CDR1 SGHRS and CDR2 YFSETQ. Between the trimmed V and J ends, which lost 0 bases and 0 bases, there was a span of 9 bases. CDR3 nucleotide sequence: TGCGCCAGCAGCTTGGTGCCAGTTGCAACTAATGAAAAACTGTTTTTT. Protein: CASSLVPVATNEKLFF.

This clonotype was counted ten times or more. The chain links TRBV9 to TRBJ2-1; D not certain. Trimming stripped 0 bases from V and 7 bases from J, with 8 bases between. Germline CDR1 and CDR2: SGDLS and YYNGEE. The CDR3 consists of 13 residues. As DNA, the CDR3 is TGTGCCAGCAGCGTAGGGGCTGGGAATGAGCAGTTCTTC. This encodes CASSVGAGNEQFF.

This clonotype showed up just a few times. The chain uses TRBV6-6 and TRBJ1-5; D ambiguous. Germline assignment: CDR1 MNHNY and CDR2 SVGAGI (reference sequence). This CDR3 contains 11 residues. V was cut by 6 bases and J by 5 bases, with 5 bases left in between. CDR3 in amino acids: CASSTHQPQHF. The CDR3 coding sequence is TGTGCCAGCAGCACCCATCAGCCCCAGCATTTT.

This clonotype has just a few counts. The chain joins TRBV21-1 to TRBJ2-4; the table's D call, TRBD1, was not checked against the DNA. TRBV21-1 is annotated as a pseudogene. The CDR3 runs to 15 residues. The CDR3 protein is CASTTPPGRKNIQYF. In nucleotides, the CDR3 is TGTGCCAGCACCACACCCCCTGGACGGAAAAACATTCAGTACTTC.

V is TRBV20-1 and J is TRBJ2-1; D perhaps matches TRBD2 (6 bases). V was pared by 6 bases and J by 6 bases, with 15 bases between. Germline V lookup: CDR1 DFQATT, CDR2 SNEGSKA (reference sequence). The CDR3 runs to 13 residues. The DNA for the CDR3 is TGCAGTGCCAGGCCTGGGGGACTCAATGAGCAGTTCTTC. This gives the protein CSARPGGLNEQFF.

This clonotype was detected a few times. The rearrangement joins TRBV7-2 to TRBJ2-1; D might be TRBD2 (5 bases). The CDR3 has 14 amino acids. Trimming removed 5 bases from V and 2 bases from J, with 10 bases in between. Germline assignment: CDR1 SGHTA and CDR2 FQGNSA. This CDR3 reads CASSPGRAYNEQFF. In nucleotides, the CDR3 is TGTGCCAGCAGCCCCGGGCGGGCCTACAATGAGCAGTTCTTC.

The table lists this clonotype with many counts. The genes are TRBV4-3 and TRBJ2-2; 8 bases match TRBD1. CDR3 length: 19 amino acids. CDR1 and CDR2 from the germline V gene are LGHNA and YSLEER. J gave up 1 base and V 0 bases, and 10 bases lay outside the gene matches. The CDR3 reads CASSQEAATGTGNTGELFF. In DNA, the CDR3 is TGCGCCAGCAGCCAAGAGGCTGCCACCGGGACAGGGAACACCGGGGAGCTGTTTTTT.

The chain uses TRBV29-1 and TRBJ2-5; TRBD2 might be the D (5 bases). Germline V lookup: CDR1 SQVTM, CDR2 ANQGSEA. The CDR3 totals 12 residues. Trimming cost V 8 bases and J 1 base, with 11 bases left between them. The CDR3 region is CSSGWGQETQYF. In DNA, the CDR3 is TGCAGCTCGGGGTGGGGCCAAGAGACCCAGTACTTC.

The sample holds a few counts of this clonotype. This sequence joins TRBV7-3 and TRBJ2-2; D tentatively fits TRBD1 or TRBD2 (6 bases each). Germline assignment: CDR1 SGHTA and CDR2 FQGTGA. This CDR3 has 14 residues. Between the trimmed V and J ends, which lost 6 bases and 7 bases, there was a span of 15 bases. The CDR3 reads CASSLRGDGGELFF. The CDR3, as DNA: TGTGCCAGCAGTCTAAGGGGGGACGGCGGGGAGCTGTTTTTT. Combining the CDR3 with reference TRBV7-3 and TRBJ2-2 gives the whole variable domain GAGVSQTPSNKVTEKGKYVELRCDPISGHTALYWYRQSLGQGPEFLIYFQGTGAADDSGLPNDRFFAVRPEGSVSTLKIQRTERGDSAVYLCASSLRGDGGELFFGEGSRLTVL.

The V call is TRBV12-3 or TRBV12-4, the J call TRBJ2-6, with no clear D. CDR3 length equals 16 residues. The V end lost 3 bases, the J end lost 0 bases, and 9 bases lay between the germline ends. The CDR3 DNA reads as TGTGCCAGCAGTTTCCGACGGAGCTCTGGGGCCAACGTCCTGACTTTC. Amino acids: CASSFRRSSGANVLTF.

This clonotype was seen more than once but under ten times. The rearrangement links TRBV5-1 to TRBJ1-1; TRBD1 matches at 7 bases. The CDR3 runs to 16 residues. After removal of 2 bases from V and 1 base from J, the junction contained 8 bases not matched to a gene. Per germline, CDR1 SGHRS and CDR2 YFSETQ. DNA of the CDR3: TGCGCCAGCAGCTTACCCCCGGGACAGAGGAACACTGAAGCTTTCTTT. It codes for CASSLPPGQRNTEAFF.

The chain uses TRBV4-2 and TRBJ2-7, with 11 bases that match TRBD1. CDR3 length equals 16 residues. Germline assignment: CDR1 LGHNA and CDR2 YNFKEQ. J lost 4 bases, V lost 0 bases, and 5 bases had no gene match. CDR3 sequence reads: CASSQEGGDRGYEQYF. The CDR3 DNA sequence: TGTGCCAGCAGCCAAGAAGGCGGGGACAGGGGGTACGAGCAGTACTTC.

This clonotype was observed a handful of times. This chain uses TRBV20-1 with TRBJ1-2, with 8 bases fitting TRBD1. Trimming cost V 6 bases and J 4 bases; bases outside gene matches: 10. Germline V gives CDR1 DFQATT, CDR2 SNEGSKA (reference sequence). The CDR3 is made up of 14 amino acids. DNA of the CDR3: TGCAGTGCCGGACAGGGCTCAGTAGGCTATGGCTACACCTTC. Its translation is CSAGQGSVGYGYTF.

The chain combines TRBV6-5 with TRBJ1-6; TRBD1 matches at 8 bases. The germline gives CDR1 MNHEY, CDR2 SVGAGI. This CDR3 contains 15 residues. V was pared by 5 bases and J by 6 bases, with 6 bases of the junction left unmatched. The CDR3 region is CASSLGQGINSPLHF. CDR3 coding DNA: TGTGCCAGCAGTCTCGGACAGGGAATTAATTCACCCCTCCACTTT.

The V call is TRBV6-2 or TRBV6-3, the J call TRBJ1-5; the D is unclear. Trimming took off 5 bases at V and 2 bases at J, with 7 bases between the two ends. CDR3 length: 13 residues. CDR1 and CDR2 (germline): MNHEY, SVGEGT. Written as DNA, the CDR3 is TGTGCCAGCAGTGGGGTAGGCAATCAGCCCCAGCATTTT. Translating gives CASSGVGNQPQHF.

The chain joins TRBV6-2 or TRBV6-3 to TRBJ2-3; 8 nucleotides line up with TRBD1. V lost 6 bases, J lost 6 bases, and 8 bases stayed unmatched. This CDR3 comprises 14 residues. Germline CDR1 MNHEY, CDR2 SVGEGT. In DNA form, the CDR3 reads TGTGCCAGCAGCGCAGGGGGCGCGTCGGATACGCAGTATTTT. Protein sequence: CASSAGGASDTQYF.

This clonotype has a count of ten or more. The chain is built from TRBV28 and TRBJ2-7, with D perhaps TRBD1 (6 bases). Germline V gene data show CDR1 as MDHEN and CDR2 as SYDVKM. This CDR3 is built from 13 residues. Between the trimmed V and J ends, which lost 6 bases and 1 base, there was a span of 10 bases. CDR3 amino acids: CASSPGQSYEQYV. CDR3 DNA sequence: TGTGCCAGCAGCCCCGGACAGTCCTACGAGCAGTACGTC.

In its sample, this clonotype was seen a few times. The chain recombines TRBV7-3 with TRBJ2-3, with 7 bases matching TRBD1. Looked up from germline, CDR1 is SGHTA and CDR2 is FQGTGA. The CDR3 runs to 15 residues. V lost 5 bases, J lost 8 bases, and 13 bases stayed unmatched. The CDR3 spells CASSPTGRAPGTQYF. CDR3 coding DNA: TGTGCCAGCAGCCCGACAGGGCGGGCGCCGGGTACGCAGTATTTT.

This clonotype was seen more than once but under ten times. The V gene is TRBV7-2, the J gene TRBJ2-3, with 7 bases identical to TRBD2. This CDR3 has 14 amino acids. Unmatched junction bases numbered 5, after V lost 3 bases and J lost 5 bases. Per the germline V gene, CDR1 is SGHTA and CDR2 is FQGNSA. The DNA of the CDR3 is TGTGCCAGCAGCTTCGGACTAGTGGTAGATACGCAGTATTTT. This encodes CASSFGLVVDTQYF. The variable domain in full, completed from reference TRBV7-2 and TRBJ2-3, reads GAGVSQSPSNKVTEKGKDVELRCDPISGHTALYWYRQSLGQGLEFLIYFQGNSAPDKSGLPSDRFSAERTGGSVSTLTIQRTQQEDSAVYLCASSFGLVVDTQYFGPGTRLTVL.

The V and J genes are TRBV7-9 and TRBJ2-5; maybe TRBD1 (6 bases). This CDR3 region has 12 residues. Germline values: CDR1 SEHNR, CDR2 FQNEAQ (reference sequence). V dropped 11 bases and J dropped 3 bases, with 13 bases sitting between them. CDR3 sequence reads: CAVGRGKETQYF. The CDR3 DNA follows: TGTGCCGTGGGCAGGGGTAAAGAGACCCAGTACTTC. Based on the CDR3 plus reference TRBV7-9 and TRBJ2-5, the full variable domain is DTGVSQNPRHKITKRGQNVTFRCDPISEHNRLYWYRQTLGQGPEFLTYFQNEAQLEKSRLLSDRFSAERPKGSFSTLEIQRTEQGDSAMYLCAVGRGKETQYFGPGTRLLVL.

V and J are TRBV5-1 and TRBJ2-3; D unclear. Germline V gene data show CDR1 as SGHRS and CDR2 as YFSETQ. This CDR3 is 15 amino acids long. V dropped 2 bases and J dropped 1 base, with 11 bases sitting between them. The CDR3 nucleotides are TGCGCCAGCAGCTTTACAGATGTGGGCACAGATACGCAGTATTTT. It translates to CASSFTDVGTDTQYF.

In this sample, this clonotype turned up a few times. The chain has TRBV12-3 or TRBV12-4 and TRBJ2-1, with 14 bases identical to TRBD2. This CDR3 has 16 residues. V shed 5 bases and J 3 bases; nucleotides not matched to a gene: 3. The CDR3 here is CASSPGTSGGYNEQFF. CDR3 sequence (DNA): TGTGCCAGCAGTCCTGGGACTAGCGGGGGCTACAATGAGCAGTTCTTC.

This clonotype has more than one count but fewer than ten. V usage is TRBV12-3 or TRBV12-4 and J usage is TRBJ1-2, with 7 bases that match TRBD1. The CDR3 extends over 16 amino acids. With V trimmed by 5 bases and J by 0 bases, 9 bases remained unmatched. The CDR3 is CASSHDRAPSNYGYTF. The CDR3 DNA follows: TGTGCCAGCAGTCACGACAGGGCACCGTCTAACTATGGCTACACCTTC.